The TCR beta chain described here comes from a study of blood T cell repertoires in COVID-19. On the study more broadly: T cells, B-cell-depleted T cells, or PBMCs provided the cDNA or gDNA that served as material.

Original data processing: Estimation of nucleated cell counts was performed using reference gene primer amplification. Produced via immunoSEQ multiplex PCR; TCRdb's table is partial and in-frame only. Clone size and the V and J calls come from that table; the DNA yielded D and trimming. The repertoire holds approximately 130,000 clones, with 82% as singletons. This clonotype was obtained from a human donor in a cohort sampled during active COVID-19. The source material was peripheral blood.

CDR3 DNA: TGTGCCACCAGTGATCAAGGGAGCTGGAGTAGCACAGATACGCAGTATTTT. It codes for CATSDQGSWSSTDTQYF. The chain joins TRBV24-1 to TRBJ2-3; D might be TRBD2 (5 bases). The CDR3 spans 17 residues. V gave up 3 bases and J gave up 0 bases, with 15 bases separating them. Germline V CDR1 and CDR2: KGHDR, SFDVKD.